This paragraph covers one T cell receptor beta chain sequence. What it binds is not known. The sample belongs to a study of cytomegalovirus exposure and HLA in healthy donors. Study-wide background: An earlier analysis found around 120 million unique TCR beta sequences from 150 million to 200 million T cells.

The CDR3 is 16 residues long. Looked up from germline, CDR1 is GTSNPN and CDR2 is SVGIG (reference sequence). V lost 0 bases and J lost 10, with 19 bases in between. Healthy people donating bone marrow made up the donors. Broader study findings: Indistinguishability led to the exclusion of some V segments, TRBV6-2 and TRBV6-3 included.

It was with 60 Vbeta and 13 Jbeta primers that the PCR ran. Clones were read by immunoSEQ multiplex PCR, and TCRdb kept only the in-frame ones, dropping some. Here the sample spans around 85,000 clones, 65% to 80% being singletons. The sample comprised PBMCs. The rearrangement uses TRBV30 and TRBJ1-6; D might be TRBD1 (5 bases). This clonotype originated in a man in his fifties or sixties in good health and CMV-seronegative. CDR3 region: CAWSVSQGDWSSPLHF. Written as DNA, the CDR3 is TGTGCCTGGAGTGTTAGTCAGGGCGATTGGAGCTCACCCCTCCACTTT.